One sample yielded the 20 T cell receptor beta chains listed below, sequenced in a study of control samples from healthy donors and cancer patients. The table came from immunoSEQ multiplex PCR; TCRdb's copy has only in-frame clones and leaves some out. Among around 250,000 clones listed, approximately 80% were seen once. Sequencing was done on a sample of PBMCs. Source of these receptors: a woman aged 60-75 years with lung cancer.

This clone has just one count. For the CDR3, the DNA is TGTGCCAGCAGCCAACGGGACCTCTCCTACGAGCAGTACTTC. Its protein is CASSQRDLSYEQYF. V is TRBV7-2 and J is TRBJ2-7; D may correspond to TRBD1 or TRBD2 (5 bases each). Trimming shortened V by 5 bases and J by 0 bases, and 11 bases separated the two germline ends. The CDR3 spans 14 residues. Germline loops: CDR1 SGHTA, CDR2 FQGNSA.

In nucleotides, the CDR3 is TGTGCCAGTAGTATGGGCCGGAGGGGGGCAAACTATGGCTACACCTTC. Translated, it gives CASSMGRRGANYGYTF. The chain employs TRBV19 and TRBJ1-2; TRBD1 is a possible D gene (6 bases). The V end lost 3 bases, the J end lost 2 bases, and 16 bases lay between the germline ends. The CDR3 contains 16 residues. Germline CDR1 and CDR2: LNHDA and SQIVND (reference sequence).

The rearrangement uses TRBV30 and TRBJ1-2; D may be TRBD1 (5 bases). The V gene's germline CDR1 is GTSNPN and CDR2 SVGIG (reference sequence). V was trimmed by 3 bases and J by 7 bases, leaving 18 bases between them. The CDR3 sequence is 14 residues long. The CDR3: CAWRERGVAGGYTF. The CDR3 DNA reads TGTGCCTGGAGAGAAAGGGGCGTTGCGGGTGGCTACACCTTC.

In this sample, this clone turned up once. The rearrangement joins TRBV1 to TRBJ2-2; the table's D gene call, TRBD2, was not cross checked with the DNA. TRBV1 is annotated as a pseudogene. The CDR3 spans 20 residues. The CDR3 region has the DNA TGCACCAGCAGCCAAGATTCTCCCCCTTTGGTAGCGGTGAACACCGGGGAGCTGTTTTTT. It specifies CTSSQDSPPLVAVNTGELFF.

The V gene is TRBV29-1, the J gene TRBJ1-1; 8 bases line up with TRBD1. CDR1 and CDR2 (germline): SQVTM, ANQGSEA. There are 14 residues in the CDR3. Trimming at V came to 4 bases and at J to 7 bases, leaving 11 bases not matched to a gene. Here the CDR3 reads CSVGTGRSPYEAFF. CDR3 coding DNA: TGCAGCGTTGGGACAGGGAGGTCCCCCTATGAAGCTTTCTTT.

About this clone itself: The same CDR3 can be traced to other DNA sequences in this sample. The chain carries TRBV28 and TRBJ1-1, with D possibly being TRBD1 (6 bases). Germline V gives CDR1 MDHEN, CDR2 SYDVKM. Between the trimmed V and J ends, which lost 1 base and 0 bases, there was a span of 9 bases. CDR3 size: 15 residues. CDR3 amino acids: CASSLLGGMNTEAFF. The CDR3 DNA reads as TGTGCCAGCAGTTTATTGGGGGGCATGAACACTGAAGCTTTCTTT. The variable domain in full, with the rest retrieved from reference TRBV28 and TRBJ1-1, is DVKVTQSSRYLVKRTGEKVFLECVQDMDHENMFWYRQDPGLGLRLIYFSYDVKMKEKGDIPEGYSVSREKKERFSLILESASTNQTSMYLCASSLLGGMNTEAFFGQGTRLTVV.

This clone was found once. This chain connects TRBV28 to TRBJ2-3; maybe TRBD2 (5 bases). V was pared by 7 bases and J by 4 bases, with 18 bases between. The length of the CDR3 is 15 residues. Germline V CDR1 and CDR2: MDHEN, SYDVKM. The DNA for the CDR3 is TGTGCCAGCAACCCGGTGGAGGCGCCGCCAGATACGCAGTATTTT. It codes for CASNPVEAPPDTQYF.

The V call is TRBV29-1, the J call TRBJ2-7; TRBD2 matches 9 bases. The trim removed 1 base at V and 4 bases at J, leaving 11 bases unmatched. Germline CDR1 reads SQVTM; CDR2 reads ANQGSEA. The CDR3 covers 16 residues. The CDR3 DNA reads as TGCAGCGTTGAAGGTAGTGATAGCGGGGGTTATTACGAGCAGTACTTC. Translating it yields CSVEGSDSGGYYEQYF.

This chain uses TRBV7-3 with TRBJ2-5; D gene ambiguous. Germline CDR1 is SGHTA and CDR2 is FQGTGA. CDR3 length: 15 amino acids. Between the trimmed V and J ends, which lost 1 base and 1 base, there was a span of 10 bases. The CDR3 region has the DNA TGTGCCAGCAGCTTAATTAGGGCGGCCCAAGAGACCCAGTACTTC. This gives the protein CASSLIRAAQETQYF.

The chain recombines TRBV7-2 with TRBJ1-5; TRBD1 matches 9 bases. With 5 bases clipped from V and 5 bases from J, the junction kept 4 bases outside the gene matches. Germline V gene lookup returns CDR1 SGHTA and CDR2 FQGNSA. The CDR3 extends over 14 amino acids. The CDR3 protein is CASSPGQGDQPQHF. The CDR3 region has the DNA TGTGCCAGCAGCCCGGGACAGGGAGATCAGCCCCAGCATTTT.

V gene TRBV2 combines with J gene TRBJ1-1; D remains ambiguous. The germline CDR1 and CDR2 sequences are SNHLY and FYNNEI. With 8 bases removed from V and 5 bases from J, the gap between germline ends came to 9 bases. This CDR3 spans 11 amino acids. The CDR3 DNA reads as TGTGCCAGCGGTCAGTTAACTGAAGCTTTCTTT. It is translated as CASGQLTEAFF. Full variable domain (missing parts from reference TRBV2 and TRBJ1-1): EPEVTQTPSHQVTQMGQEVILRCVPISNHLYFYWYRQILGQKVEFLVSFYNNEISEKSEIFDDQFSVERPDGSNFTLKIRSTKLEDSAMYFCASGQLTEAFFGQGTRLTVV.

The rearrangement links TRBV5-1 to TRBJ1-2; 8 bases agree with TRBD1. This CDR3 has 17 amino acids. The V segment lost 6 bases and the J segment 3 bases; nucleotides outside the gene matches: 16. Germline assignment: CDR1 SGHRS and CDR2 YFSETQ. This chain's CDR3 is CASIRTPGQATYYGYTF. The CDR3 DNA reads as TGCGCCAGCATCCGGACTCCGGGACAGGCAACATACTATGGCTACACCTTC.

The chain has TRBV7-2 and TRBJ1-1, with D perhaps matching TRBD1 (6 bases). Trimming took 1 base from V and 4 from J, leaving 10 bases between them. Germline loops: CDR1 SGHTA, CDR2 FQGNSA. The length of the CDR3 is 14 residues. Here the CDR3 reads CASSLGVGGTEAFF. CDR3 DNA: TGTGCCAGCAGCTTAGGAGTAGGGGGCACTGAAGCTTTCTTT.

The J gene is TRBJ2-2, the V gene TRBV7-9; 7 positions match TRBD2. Germline V gene lookup returns CDR1 SEHNR and CDR2 FQNEAQ (reference sequence). The CDR3 is made up of 14 amino acids. V shed 7 bases, J shed 5 bases, and the junction held 7 bases outside the gene matches. The CDR3 bases are TGTGCCAGCACCCAGCAGGGAGGGACCGGGGAGCTGTTTTTT. Residues: CASTQQGGTGELFF.

This chain connects TRBV27 to TRBJ1-3; 9 bases map to TRBD1. Trimming cost V 5 bases and J 5 bases; bases outside gene matches: 4. CDR1 and CDR2 (germline): MNHEY, SMNVEV (reference sequence). CDR3 size: 14 residues. The CDR3 coding sequence is TGTGCCAGCAGTCCCGGACAGGGGAGAAACACCATATATTTT. Protein: CASSPGQGRNTIYF.

The chain couples TRBV27 to TRBJ1-1; 9 bases align to TRBD1. Losses at the gene ends were 6 bases for V and 4 bases for J; bases not matched to a gene: 6. The CDR3 length is 14 residues. The germline V gene has CDR1 MNHEY and CDR2 SMNVEV (reference sequence). CDR3 sequence reads: CASSPTGGITEAFF. Written as DNA, the CDR3 is TGTGCCAGCAGCCCTACAGGGGGCATCACTGAAGCTTTCTTT.

The genes are TRBV2 and TRBJ2-1; D call uncertain. The V and J ends lost 6 bases and 7 bases respectively, with 10 bases between them. Germline assignment: CDR1 SNHLY and CDR2 FYNNEI. The CDR3 totals 12 residues. CDR3 nucleotides: TGTGCCAGCAGAGGGTGGGGAAATGAGCAGTTCTTC. It specifies CASRGWGNEQFF.

The rearrangement joins TRBV19 to TRBJ2-7; D possibly corresponds to TRBD2 (6 bases). Per germline, CDR1 LNHDA and CDR2 SQIVND (reference sequence). This CDR3 comprises 12 residues. V dropped 7 bases and J dropped 7 bases, with 14 bases sitting between them. Here the CDR3 DNA reads TGTGCCAGTATCCCAAGAGGGAGGGAGCAGTACTTC. Translating gives CASIPRGREQYF.

The chain uses TRBV19 and TRBJ1-2, with 9 bases matching TRBD1. V trimming: 5 bases; J trimming: 5 bases; junction bases outside the gene matches: 6. CDR1 LNHDA and CDR2 SQIVND come from the germline V gene (reference sequence). The CDR3 consists of 14 residues. Written as DNA, the CDR3 is TGTGCCAGTAGTCCGGGACAGGGCTTATATGGCTACACCTTC. Amino acid sequence: CASSPGQGLYGYTF.

The genes are TRBV28 and TRBJ2-7, with D unresolved. The length of the CDR3 is 14 residues. In germline, CDR1 is MDHEN, CDR2 SYDVKM. With 6 bases removed from V and 10 bases from J, the gap between germline ends came to 22 bases. For the CDR3, the DNA is TGTGCCAGCAGCCCACACCCTATTACTTGGGGACAGTACTTC. This sequence encodes CASSPHPITWGQYF.